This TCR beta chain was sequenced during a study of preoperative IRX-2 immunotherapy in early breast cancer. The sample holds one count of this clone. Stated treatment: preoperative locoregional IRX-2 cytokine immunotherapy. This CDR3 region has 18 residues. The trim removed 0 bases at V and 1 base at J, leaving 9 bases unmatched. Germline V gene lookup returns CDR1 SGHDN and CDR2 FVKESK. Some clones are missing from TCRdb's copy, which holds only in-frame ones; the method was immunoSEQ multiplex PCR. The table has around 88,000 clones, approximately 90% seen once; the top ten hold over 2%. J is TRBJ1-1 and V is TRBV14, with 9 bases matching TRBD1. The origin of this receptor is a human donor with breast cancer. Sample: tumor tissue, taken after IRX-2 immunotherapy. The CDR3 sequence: CASSQETGGYRANTEAFF. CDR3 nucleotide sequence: TGTGCCAGCAGCCAAGAAACAGGGGGCTATCGGGCGAACACTGAAGCTTTCTTT.